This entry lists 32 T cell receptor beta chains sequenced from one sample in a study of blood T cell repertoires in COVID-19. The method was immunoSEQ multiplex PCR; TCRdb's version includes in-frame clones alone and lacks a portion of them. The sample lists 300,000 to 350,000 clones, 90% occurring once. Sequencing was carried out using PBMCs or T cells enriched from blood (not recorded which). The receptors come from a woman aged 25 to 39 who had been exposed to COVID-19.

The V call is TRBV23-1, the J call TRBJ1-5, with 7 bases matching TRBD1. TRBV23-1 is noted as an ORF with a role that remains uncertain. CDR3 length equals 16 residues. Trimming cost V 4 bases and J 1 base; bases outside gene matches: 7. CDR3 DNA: TGCGCCAGCAGTCTACCGGGACAGATAAGCAATCAGCCCCAGCATTTT. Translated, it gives CASSLPGQISNQPQHF.

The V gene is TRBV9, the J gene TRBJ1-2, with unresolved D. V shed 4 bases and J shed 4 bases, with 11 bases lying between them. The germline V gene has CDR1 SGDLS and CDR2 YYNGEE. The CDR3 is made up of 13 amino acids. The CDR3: CASSSRDGYGYTF. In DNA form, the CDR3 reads TGTGCCAGCAGCTCCCGGGATGGCTATGGCTACACCTTC. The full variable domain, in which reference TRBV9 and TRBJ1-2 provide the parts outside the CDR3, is DSGVTQTPKHLITATGQRVTLRCSPRSGDLSVYWYQQSLDQGLQFLIQYYNGEERAKGNILERFSAQQFPDLHSELNLSSLELGDSALYFCASSSRDGYGYTFGSGTRLTVV.

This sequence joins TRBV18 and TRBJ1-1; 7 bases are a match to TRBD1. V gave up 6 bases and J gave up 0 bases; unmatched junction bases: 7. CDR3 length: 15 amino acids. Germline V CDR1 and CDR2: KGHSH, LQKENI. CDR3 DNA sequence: TGTGCCAGCTCTACGAGGGGACAGATGAACACTGAAGCTTTCTTT. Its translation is CASSTRGQMNTEAFF.

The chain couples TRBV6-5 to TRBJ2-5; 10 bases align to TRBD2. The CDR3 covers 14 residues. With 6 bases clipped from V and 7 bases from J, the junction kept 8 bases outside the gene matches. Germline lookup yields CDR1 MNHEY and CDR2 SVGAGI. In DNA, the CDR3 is TGTGCCAGCAGGAGCGGGGGGGCTGGGGGGACCCAGTACTTC. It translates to CASRSGGAGGTQYF.

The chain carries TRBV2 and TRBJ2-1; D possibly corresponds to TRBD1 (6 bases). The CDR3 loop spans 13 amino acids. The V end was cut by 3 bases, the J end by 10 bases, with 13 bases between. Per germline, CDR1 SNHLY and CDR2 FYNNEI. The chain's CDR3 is CASSEMRQAEQFF. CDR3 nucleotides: TGTGCCAGCAGTGAGATGAGACAGGCGGAGCAGTTCTTC.

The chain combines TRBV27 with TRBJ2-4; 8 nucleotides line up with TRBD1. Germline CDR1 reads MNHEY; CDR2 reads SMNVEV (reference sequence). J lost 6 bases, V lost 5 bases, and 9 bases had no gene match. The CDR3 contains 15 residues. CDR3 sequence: CASSNQGASRNIQYF. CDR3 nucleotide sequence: TGTGCCAGCAGTAATCAGGGGGCTAGCAGAAACATTCAGTACTTC.

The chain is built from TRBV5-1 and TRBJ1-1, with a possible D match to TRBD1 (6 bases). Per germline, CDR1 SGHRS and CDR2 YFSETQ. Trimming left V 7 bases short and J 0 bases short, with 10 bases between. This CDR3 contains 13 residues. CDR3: CASYRDLNTEAFF. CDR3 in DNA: TGCGCCAGCTACAGGGATTTGAACACTGAAGCTTTCTTT.

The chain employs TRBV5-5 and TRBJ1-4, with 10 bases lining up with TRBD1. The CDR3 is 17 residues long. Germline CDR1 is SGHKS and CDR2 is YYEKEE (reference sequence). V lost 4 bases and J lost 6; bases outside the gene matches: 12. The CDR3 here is CASSRGQGEVLDEKLFF. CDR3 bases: TGTGCCAGCAGCCGAGGACAGGGGGAGGTGTTAGATGAAAAACTGTTTTTT.

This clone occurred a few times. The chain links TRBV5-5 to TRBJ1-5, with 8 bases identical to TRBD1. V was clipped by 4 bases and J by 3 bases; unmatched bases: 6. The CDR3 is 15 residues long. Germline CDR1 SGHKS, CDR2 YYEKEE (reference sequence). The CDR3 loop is CASSVGTGINQPQHF. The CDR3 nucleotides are TGTGCCAGCAGCGTGGGGACAGGAATCAATCAGCCCCAGCATTTT.

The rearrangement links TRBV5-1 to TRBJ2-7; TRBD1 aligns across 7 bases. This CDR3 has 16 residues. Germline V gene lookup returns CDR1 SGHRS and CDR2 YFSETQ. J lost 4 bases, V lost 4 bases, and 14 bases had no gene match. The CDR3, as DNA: TGCGCCAGCAGCGCCACAGACAGGGCTGTAGGGTACGAGCAGTACTTC. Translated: CASSATDRAVGYEQYF.

For the CDR3, the DNA is TGTGCCAGCAGCCCCAGACCGGACAGGGGGAACACTGAAGCTTTCTTT. Its protein product is CASSPRPDRGNTEAFF. This rearrangement joins TRBV5-4 to TRBJ1-1; TRBD1 agrees at 9 bases. Germline assignment: CDR1 SGHNT and CDR2 YYREEE (reference sequence). The CDR3 length is 16 residues. The V and J ends lost 4 bases and 1 base, in that order; junction bases with no gene match: 8. Complete variable domain (other parts from reference TRBV5-4 and TRBJ1-1): ETGVTQSPTHLIKTRGQQVTLRCSSQSGHNTVSWYQQALGQGPQFIFQYYREEENGRGNFPPRFSGLQFPNYSSELNVNALELDDSALYLCASSPRPDRGNTEAFFGQGTRLTVV.

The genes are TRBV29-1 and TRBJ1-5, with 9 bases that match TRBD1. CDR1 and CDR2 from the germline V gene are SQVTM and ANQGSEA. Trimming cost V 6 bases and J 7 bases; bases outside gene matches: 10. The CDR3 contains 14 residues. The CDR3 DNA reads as TGCAGCGTAGGGACCGGGACAGGGATACAGCCCCAGCATTTT. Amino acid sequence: CSVGTGTGIQPQHF.

Written as DNA, the CDR3 is TGTGCCAGCAGTTCGACAGTAACCTACGAGCAGTACTTC. Its translation is CASSSTVTYEQYF. The V call is TRBV27, the J call TRBJ2-7, with D tentatively TRBD1 (5 bases). The V end lost 4 bases, the J end lost 2 bases, and 9 bases lay between the germline ends. Germline CDR1 and CDR2: MNHEY and SMNVEV (reference sequence). The CDR3 spans 13 residues.

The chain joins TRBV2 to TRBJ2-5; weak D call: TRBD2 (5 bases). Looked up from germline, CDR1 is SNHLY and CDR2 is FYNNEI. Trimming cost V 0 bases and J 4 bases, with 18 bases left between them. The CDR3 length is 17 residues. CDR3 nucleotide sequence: TGTGCCAGCAGTGAAGCGCGGGTTGCTCGGGTCGGAGAGACCCAGTACTTC. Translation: CASSEARVARVGETQYF.

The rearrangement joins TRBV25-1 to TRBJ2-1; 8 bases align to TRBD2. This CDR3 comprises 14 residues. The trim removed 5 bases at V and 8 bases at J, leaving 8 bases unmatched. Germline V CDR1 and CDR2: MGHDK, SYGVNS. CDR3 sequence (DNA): TGTGCCAGCAGTAAACCGGGACTAGTCCATGAGCAGTTCTTC. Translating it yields CASSKPGLVHEQFF.

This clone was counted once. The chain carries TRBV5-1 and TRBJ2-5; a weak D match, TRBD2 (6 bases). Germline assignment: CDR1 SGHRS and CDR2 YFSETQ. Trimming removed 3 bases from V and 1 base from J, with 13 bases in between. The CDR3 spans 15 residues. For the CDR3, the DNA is TGCGCCAGCAGCTCCCAGGACTATTTCCAAGAGACCCAGTACTTC. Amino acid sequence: CASSSQDYFQETQYF.

The chain's CDR3 is CASSLPRGSQETQYF. As DNA, the CDR3 is TGTGCCAGCAGCTTGCCCCGGGGGTCCCAAGAGACCCAGTACTTC. The chain joins TRBV5-6 to TRBJ2-5; perhaps TRBD2 as D (6 bases). V lost 1 base, J lost 1 base, and 11 bases lay in between. CDR3 length: 15 residues. Germline loops: CDR1 SGHDT, CDR2 YYEEEE. Drawing the rest from reference TRBV5-6 and TRBJ2-5, the complete variable domain is DAGVTQSPTHLIKTRGQQVTLRCSPKSGHDTVSWYQQALGQGPQFIFQYYEEEERQRGNFPDRFSGHQFPNYSSELNVNALLLGDSALYLCASSLPRGSQETQYFGPGTRLLVL.

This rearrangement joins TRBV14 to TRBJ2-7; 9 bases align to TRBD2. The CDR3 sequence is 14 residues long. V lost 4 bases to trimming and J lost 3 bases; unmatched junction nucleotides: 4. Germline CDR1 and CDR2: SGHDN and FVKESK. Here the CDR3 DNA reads TGTGCCAGCAGCCTACGACTAGCGGACTACGAGCAGTACTTC. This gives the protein CASSLRLADYEQYF. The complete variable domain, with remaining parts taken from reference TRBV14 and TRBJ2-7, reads EAGVTQFPSHSVIEKGQTVTLRCDPISGHDNLYWYRRVMGKEIKFLLHFVKESKQDESGMPNNRFLAERTGGTYSTLKVQPAELEDSGVYFCASSLRLADYEQYFGPGTRLTVT.

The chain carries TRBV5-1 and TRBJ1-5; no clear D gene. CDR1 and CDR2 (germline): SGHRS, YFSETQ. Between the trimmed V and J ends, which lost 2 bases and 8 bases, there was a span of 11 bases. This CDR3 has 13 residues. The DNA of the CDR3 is TGCGCCAGCAGCTTAGAGGGTGCAGAGCCCCAGCATTTT. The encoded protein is CASSLEGAEPQHF.

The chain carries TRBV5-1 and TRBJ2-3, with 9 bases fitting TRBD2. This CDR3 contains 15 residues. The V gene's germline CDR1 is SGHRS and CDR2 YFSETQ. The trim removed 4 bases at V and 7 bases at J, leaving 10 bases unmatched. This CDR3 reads CASSLPTAGGNTQYF. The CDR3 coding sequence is TGCGCCAGCAGCCTTCCGACAGCGGGGGGTAATACGCAGTATTTT.

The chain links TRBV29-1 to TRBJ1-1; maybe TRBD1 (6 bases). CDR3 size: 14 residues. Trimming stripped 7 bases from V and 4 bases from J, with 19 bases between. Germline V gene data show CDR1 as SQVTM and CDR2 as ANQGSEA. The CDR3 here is CSARIQGPSTEAFF. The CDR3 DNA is TGCAGCGCCCGGATTCAGGGGCCGTCCACTGAAGCTTTCTTT.

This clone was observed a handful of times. This CDR3 reads CASSSGTDLIRGANTEAFF. Here the CDR3 DNA reads TGCGCCAGCAGCTCTGGGACCGATCTCATACGGGGGGCGAACACTGAAGCTTTCTTT. The V gene is TRBV5-1, the J gene TRBJ1-1, with D perhaps TRBD1 (6 bases). Trimming removed 3 bases at V and 1 base at J, with 25 bases between. The CDR3 is 19 amino acids. Looked up from germline, CDR1 is SGHRS and CDR2 is YFSETQ.

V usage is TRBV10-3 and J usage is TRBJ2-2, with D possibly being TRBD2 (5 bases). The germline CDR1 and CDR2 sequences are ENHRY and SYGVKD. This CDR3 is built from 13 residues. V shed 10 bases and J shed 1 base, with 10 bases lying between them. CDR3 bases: TGTGCCACCGGGGATCTGAACACCGGGGAGCTGTTTTTT. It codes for CATGDLNTGELFF.

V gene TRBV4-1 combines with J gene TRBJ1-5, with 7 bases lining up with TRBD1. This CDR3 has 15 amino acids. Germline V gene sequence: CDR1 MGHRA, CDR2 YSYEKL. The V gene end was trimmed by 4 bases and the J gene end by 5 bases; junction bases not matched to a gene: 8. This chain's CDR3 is CASSPGSGGHQPQHF. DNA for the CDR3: TGCGCCAGCAGCCCAGGCTCAGGGGGTCATCAGCCCCAGCATTTT.

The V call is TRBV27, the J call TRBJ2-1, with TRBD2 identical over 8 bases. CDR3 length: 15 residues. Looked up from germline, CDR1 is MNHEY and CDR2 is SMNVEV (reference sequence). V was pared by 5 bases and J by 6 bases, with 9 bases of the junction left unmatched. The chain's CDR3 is CASSRVGTRVNEQFF. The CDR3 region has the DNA TGTGCCAGCAGTCGAGTGGGGACTAGGGTCAATGAGCAGTTCTTC.

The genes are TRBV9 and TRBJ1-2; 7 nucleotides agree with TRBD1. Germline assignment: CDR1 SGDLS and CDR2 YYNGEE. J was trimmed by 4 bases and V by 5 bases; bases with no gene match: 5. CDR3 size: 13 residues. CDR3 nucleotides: TGTGCCAGCAGTGGGGGACAGCCCTATGGCTACACCTTC. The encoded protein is CASSGGQPYGYTF.

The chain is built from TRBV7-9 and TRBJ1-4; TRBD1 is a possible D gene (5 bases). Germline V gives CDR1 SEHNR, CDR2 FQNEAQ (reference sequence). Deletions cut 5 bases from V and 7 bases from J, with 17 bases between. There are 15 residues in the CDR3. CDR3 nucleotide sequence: TGTGCCAGCAGCCTCCCGGGGGTTGGAGGTGAAAAACTGTTTTTT. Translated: CASSLPGVGGEKLFF.

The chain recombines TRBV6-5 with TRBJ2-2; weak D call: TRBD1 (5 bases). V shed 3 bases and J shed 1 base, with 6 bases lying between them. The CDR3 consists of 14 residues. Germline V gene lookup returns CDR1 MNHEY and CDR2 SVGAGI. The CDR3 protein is CASSYTGNTGELFF. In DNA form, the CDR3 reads TGTGCCAGCAGTTATACAGGGAACACCGGGGAGCTGTTTTTT.

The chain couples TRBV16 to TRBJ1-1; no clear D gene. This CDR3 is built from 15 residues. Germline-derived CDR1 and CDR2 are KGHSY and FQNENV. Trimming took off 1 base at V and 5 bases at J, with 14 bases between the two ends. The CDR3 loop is CASSQYSTPWTEAFF. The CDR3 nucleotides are TGTGCCAGCAGCCAATATTCGACTCCCTGGACTGAAGCTTTCTTT.

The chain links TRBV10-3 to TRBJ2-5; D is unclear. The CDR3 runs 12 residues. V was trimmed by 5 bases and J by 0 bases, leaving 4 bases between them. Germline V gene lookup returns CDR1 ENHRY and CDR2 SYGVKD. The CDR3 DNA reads TGTGCCATCAGTCCGGACCAAGAGACCCAGTACTTC. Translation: CAISPDQETQYF.

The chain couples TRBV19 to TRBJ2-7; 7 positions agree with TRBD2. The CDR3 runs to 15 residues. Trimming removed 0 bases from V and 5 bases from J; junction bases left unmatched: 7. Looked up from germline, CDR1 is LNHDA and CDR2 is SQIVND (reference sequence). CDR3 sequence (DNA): TGTGCCAGTAGTATAGATTCCCAGCGGGGAAACGAGCAGTACTTC. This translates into CASSIDSQRGNEQYF.

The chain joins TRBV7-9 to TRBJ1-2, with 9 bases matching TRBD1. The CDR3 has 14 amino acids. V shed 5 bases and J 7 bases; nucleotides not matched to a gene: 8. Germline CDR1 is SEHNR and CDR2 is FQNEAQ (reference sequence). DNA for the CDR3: TGTGCCAGCAGCGTTCCACAGGGGGCGCGTGGCTACACCTTC. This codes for CASSVPQGARGYTF. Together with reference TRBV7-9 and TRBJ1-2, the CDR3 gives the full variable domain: DTGVSQNPRHKITKRGQNVTFRCDPISEHNRLYWYRQTLGQGPEFLTYFQNEAQLEKSRLLSDRFSAERPKGSFSTLEIQRTEQGDSAMYLCASSVPQGARGYTFGSGTRLTVV.